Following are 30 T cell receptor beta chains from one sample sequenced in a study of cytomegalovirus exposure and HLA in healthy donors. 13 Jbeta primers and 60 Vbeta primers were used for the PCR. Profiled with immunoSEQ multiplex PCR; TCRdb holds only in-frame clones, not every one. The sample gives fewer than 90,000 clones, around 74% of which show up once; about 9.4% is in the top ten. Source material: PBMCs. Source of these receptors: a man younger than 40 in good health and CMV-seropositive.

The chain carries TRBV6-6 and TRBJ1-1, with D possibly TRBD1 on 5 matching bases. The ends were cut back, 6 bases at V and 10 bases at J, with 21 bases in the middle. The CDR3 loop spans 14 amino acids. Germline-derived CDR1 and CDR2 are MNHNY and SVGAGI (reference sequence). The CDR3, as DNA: TGTGCCAGCAGAGATCAGGGCAACGAACCCGGAGCTTTCTTT. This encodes CASRDQGNEPGAFF.

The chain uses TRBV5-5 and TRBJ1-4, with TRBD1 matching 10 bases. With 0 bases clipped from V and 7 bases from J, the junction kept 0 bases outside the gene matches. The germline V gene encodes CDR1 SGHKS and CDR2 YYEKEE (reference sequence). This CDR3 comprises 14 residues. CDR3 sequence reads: CASSLGQGAEKLFF. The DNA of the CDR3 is TGTGCCAGCAGCTTGGGACAGGGGGCTGAAAAACTGTTTTTT.

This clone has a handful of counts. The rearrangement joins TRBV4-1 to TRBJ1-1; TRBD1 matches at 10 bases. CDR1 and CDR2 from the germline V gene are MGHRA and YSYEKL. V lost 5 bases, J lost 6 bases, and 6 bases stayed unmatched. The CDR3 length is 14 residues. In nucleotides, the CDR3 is TGCGCCAGCAGCGTACCGGGACAGGGGCCTGAAGCTTTCTTT. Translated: CASSVPGQGPEAFF.

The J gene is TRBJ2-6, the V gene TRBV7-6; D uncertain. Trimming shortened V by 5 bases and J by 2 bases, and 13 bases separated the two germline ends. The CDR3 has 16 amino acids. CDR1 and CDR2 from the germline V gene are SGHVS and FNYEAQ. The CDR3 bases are TGTGCCAGCAGCCCACGGTCGGGTACTGGGGCCAACGTCCTGACTTTC. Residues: CASSPRSGTGANVLTF.

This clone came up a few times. The CDR3 DNA reads TGTGCCAGCAGGGCCCCATTTCGCTTAGGAAACACCATATATTTT. Its protein is CASRAPFRLGNTIYF. J is TRBJ1-3 and V is TRBV28, with D uncertain. CDR3 length: 15 residues. Trimming removed 6 bases at V and 4 bases at J, with 16 bases between. The germline gives CDR1 MDHEN, CDR2 SYDVKM.

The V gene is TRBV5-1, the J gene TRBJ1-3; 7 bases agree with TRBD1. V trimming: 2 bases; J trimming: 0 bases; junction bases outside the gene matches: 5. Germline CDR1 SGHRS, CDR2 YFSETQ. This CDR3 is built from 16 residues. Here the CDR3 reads CASSFLGQLSGNTIYF. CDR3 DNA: TGCGCCAGCAGCTTCCTGGGACAGCTCTCTGGAAACACCATATATTTT. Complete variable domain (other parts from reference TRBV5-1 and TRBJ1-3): KAGVTQTPRYLIKTRGQQVTLSCSPISGHRSVSWYQQTPGQGLQFLFEYFSETQRNKGNFPGRFSGRQFSNSRSEMNVSTLELGDSALYLCASSFLGQLSGNTIYFGEGSWLTVV.

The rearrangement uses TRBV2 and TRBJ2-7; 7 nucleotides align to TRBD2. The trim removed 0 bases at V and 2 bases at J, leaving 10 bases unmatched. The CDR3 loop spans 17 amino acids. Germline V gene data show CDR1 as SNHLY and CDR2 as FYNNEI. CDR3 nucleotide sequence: TGTGCCAGCAGTGAAGCGGGAGGGGTTCGGAAAGCCTACGAGCAGTACTTC. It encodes CASSEAGGVRKAYEQYF.

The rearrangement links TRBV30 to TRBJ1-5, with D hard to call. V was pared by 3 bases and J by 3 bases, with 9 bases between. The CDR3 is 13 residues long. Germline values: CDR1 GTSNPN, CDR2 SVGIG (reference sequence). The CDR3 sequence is CAWSPRNNQPQHF. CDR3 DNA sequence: TGTGCCTGGAGCCCGCGGAACAATCAGCCCCAGCATTTT.

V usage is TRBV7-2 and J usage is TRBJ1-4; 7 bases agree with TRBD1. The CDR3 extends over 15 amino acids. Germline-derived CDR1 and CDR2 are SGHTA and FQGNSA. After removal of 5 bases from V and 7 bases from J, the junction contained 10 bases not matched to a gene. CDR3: CASSPRGRWVEKLFF. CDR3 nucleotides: TGTGCCAGCAGCCCTAGGGGGCGTTGGGTTGAAAAACTGTTTTTT.

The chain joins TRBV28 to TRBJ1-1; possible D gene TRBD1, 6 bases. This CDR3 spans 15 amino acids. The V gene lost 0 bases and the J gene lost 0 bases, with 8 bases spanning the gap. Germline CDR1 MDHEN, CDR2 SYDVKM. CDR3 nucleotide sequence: TGTGCCAGCAGTTTATGGGGGACACTGAACACTGAAGCTTTCTTT. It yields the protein CASSLWGTLNTEAFF.

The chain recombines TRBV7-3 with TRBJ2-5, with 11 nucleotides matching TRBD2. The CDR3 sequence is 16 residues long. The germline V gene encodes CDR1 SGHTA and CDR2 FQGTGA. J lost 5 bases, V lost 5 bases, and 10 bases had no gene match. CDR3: CASSTGSGGAGETQYF. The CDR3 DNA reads TGTGCCAGCAGCACTGGTAGCGGGGGGGCTGGGGAGACCCAGTACTTC.

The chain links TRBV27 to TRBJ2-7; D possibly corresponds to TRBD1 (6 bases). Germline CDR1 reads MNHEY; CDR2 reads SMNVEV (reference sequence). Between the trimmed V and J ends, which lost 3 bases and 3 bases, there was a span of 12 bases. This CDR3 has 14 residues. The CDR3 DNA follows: TGTGCCAGCAGTTTCCACAGGGACCACTACGAGCAGTACTTC. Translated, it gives CASSFHRDHYEQYF.

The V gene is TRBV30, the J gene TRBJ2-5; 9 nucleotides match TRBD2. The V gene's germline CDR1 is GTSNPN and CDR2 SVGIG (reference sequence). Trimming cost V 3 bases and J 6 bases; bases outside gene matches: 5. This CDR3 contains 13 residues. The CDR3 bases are TGTGCCTGGAGCCAAAGCGGGGGGAAGACCCAGTACTTC. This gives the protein CAWSQSGGKTQYF.

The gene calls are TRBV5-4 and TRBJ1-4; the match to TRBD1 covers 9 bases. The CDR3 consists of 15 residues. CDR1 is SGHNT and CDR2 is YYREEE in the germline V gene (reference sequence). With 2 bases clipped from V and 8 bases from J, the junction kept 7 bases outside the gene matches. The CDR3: CASSLLGQGGEKLFF. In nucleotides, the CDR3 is TGTGCCAGCAGCTTATTGGGACAGGGTGGGGAAAAACTGTTTTTT.

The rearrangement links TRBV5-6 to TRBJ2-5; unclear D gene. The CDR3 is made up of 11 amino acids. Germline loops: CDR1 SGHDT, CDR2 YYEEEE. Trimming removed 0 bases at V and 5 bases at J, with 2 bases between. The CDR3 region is CASSLAETQYF. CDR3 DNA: TGTGCCAGCAGCTTGGCGGAGACCCAGTACTTC.

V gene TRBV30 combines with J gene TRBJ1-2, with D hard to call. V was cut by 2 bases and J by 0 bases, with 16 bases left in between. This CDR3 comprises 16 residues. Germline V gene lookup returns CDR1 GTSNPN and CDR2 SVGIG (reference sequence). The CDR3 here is CAWSPNGRQANYGYTF. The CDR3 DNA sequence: TGTGCCTGGAGTCCTAATGGGCGTCAGGCTAACTATGGCTACACCTTC.

The CDR3: CASSPGLAGGRTQETQYF. CDR3 nucleotides: TGTGCCAGCAGCCCAGGACTAGCGGGGGGCCGGACCCAAGAGACCCAGTACTTC. The chain uses TRBV4-2 and TRBJ2-5; 14 positions match TRBD2. CDR1 is LGHNA, CDR2 YNFKEQ, per germline. The V gene end was trimmed by 4 bases and the J gene end by 1 base; junction bases not matched to a gene: 8. The CDR3 covers 18 residues.

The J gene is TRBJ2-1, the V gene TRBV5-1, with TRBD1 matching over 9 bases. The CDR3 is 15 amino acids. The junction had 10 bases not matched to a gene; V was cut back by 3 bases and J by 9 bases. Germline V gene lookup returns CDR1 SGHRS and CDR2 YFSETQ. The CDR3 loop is CASSSRPGQGIEQFF. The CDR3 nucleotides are TGCGCCAGCAGCTCCCGCCCGGGACAGGGTATTGAGCAGTTCTTC.

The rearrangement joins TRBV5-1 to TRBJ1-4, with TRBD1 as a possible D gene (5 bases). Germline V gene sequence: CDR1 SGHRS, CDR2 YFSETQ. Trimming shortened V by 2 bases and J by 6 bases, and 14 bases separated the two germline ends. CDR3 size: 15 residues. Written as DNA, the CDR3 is TGCGCCAGCAGCTTCCTCGGGGGAACGGATGAAAAACTGTTTTTT. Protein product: CASSFLGGTDEKLFF.

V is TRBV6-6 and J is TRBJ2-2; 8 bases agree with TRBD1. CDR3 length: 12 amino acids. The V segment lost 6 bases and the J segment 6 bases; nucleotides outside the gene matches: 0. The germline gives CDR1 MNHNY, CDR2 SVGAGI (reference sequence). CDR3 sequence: CASRTGAGELFF. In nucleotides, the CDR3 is TGTGCCAGCAGGACAGGGGCCGGGGAGCTGTTTTTT.

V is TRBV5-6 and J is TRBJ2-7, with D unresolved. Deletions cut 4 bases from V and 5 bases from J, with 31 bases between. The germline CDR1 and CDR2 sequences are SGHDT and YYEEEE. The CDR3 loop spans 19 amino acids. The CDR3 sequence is CASSPLWSEEISSTDEQYF. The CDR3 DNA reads TGTGCCAGCAGCCCCCTGTGGTCCGAGGAAATTAGTTCGACCGACGAGCAGTACTTC.

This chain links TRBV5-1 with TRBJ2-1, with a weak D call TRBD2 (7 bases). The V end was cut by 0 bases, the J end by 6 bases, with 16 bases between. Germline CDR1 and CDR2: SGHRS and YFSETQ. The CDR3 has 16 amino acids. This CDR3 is CASSLVMGGPRNEQFF. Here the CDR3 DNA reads TGCGCCAGCAGCTTGGTAATGGGGGGGCCACGCAATGAGCAGTTCTTC.

Here the CDR3 reads CSAGGWGGGARETQYF. CDR3 sequence (DNA): TGCAGCGCTGGAGGCTGGGGCGGGGGGGCCAGAGAGACCCAGTACTTC. This chain uses TRBV29-1 with TRBJ2-5; TRBD2 agrees at 9 bases. CDR1 and CDR2 (germline): SQVTM, ANQGSEA. There are 16 residues in the CDR3. Trimming removed 7 bases from V and 4 bases from J; junction bases left unmatched: 16.

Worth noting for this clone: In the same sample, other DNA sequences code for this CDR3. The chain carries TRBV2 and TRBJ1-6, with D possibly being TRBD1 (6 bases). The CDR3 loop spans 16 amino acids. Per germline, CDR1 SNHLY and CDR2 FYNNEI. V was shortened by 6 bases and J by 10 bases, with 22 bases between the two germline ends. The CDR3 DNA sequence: TGTGCCAGCAGCGGTCCTTGGACAGCCACGGGCTCACCCCTCCACTTT. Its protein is CASSGPWTATGSPLHF. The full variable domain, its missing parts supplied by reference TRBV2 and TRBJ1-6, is EPEVTQTPSHQVTQMGQEVILRCVPISNHLYFYWYRQILGQKVEFLVSFYNNEISEKSEIFDDQFSVERPDGSNFTLKIRSTKLEDSAMYFCASSGPWTATGSPLHFGNGTRLTVT.

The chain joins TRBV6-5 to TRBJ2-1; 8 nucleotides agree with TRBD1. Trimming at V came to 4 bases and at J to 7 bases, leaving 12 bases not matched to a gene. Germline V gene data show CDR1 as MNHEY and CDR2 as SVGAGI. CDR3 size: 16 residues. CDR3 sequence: CASSSPGQVLGNEQFF. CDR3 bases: TGTGCCAGCAGTTCCCCGGGACAGGTGCTTGGTAATGAGCAGTTCTTC.

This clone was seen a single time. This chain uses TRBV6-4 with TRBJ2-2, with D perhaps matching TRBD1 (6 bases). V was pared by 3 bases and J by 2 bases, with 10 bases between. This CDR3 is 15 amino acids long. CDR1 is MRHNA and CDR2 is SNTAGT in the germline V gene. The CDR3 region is CASSEQGTNTGELFF. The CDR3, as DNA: TGTGCCAGCAGTGAACAGGGTACCAACACCGGGGAGCTGTTTTTT.

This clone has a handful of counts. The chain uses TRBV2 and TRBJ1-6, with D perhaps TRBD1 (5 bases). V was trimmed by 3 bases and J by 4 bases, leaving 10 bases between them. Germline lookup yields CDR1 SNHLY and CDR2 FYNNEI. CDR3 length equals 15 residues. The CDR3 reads CASSDRQPYNSPLHF. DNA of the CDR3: TGTGCCAGCAGTGATAGACAGCCGTATAATTCACCCCTCCACTTT.

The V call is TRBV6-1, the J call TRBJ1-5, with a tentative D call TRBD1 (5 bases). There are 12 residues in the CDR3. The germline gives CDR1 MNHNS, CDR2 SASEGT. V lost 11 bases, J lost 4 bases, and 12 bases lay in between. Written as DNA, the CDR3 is TGTGCCTCGGACATGGGGAATCAGCCCCAGCATTTT. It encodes CASDMGNQPQHF.

The CDR3 DNA is TGTGCCAGCAGCACATCGCCAGGGGGCGAATCCACAGATACGCAGTATTTT. Protein product: CASSTSPGGESTDTQYF. The chain has TRBV7-4 and TRBJ2-3; 8 nucleotides align to TRBD1. J lost 2 bases, V lost 5 bases, and 12 bases had no gene match. CDR1 SGHVT and CDR2 SQSDAQ come from the germline V gene. CDR3 length: 17 amino acids.

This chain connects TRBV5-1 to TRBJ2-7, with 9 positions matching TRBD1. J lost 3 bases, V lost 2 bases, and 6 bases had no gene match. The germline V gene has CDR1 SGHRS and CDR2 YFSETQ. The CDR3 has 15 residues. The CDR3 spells CASSLRRGQGYEQYF. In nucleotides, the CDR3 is TGCGCCAGCAGCTTAAGACGGGGACAGGGCTACGAGCAGTACTTC.